A single sample is the source of the 26 T cell receptor beta chains below, sequenced in a study of OX40 agonist ivuxolimab in advanced cancers. Assay: immunoSEQ multiplex PCR; the TCRdb copy retains only in-frame clones and omits some. Of approximately 35,000 clones listed, about nine tenths are singletons. This sample comprised CD4+ or CD8+ T cells sorted from blood, obtained in a trial of the OX40 agonist ivuxolimab. The receptors derive from an adult with an advanced solid tumor such as melanoma, head and neck, liver or kidney cancer.

This chain joins TRBV27 and TRBJ2-7, with D tentatively TRBD2 (5 bases). Germline V gene sequence: CDR1 MNHEY, CDR2 SMNVEV (reference sequence). The germline V and J ends were trimmed by 3 bases and 4 bases, with 10 bases remaining between them. The CDR3 runs 13 residues. The DNA for the CDR3 is TGTGCCAGCAGTTTCGGGTCGGGGTACGAGCAGTACTTC. Amino acid sequence: CASSFGSGYEQYF.

The V gene is TRBV19, the J gene TRBJ1-1; 7 bases map to TRBD1. The length of the CDR3 is 18 residues. Germline CDR1 LNHDA, CDR2 SQIVND (reference sequence). V lost 6 bases and J lost 0; bases outside the gene matches: 16. The CDR3 nucleotides read TGTGCCAGTAGCCTTCACCCCTCAGGGGGTCTAATGAACACTGAAGCTTTCTTT. Translating it yields CASSLHPSGGLMNTEAFF.

This chain connects TRBV7-8 to TRBJ2-7; 9 bases are shared with TRBD2. CDR3 length equals 17 residues. J gave up 0 bases and V 4 bases, and 10 bases lay outside the gene matches. Germline assignment: CDR1 SGHVS and CDR2 FQNEAQ. The DNA of the CDR3 is TGTGCCAGCAGCTCGGCGGGAGGGGGTCCAACCTCCTACGAGCAGTACTTC. This sequence encodes CASSSAGGGPTSYEQYF.

This clone has more than one count but fewer than ten. The chain couples TRBV29-1 to TRBJ1-1; D is unresolved. Per germline, CDR1 SQVTM and CDR2 ANQGSEA. Trimming removed 0 bases at V and 4 bases at J, with 12 bases between. This CDR3 has 14 amino acids. The CDR3 is CSVEDGMFSTEAFF. CDR3 DNA: TGCAGCGTTGAAGACGGGATGTTTTCCACTGAAGCTTTCTTT.

This clone was counted once. The V call is TRBV6-4, the J call TRBJ1-1; 10 nucleotides line up with TRBD1. Trimming removed 2 bases from V and 4 bases from J; junction bases left unmatched: 1. CDR3 length equals 14 residues. Germline V gives CDR1 MRHNA, CDR2 SNTAGT. CDR3 coding DNA: TGTGCCAGCAGTGACGGACAGGGGGGCACTGAAGCTTTCTTT. It specifies CASSDGQGGTEAFF.

V is TRBV4-3 and J is TRBJ1-1; D unclear. The CDR3 loop spans 13 amino acids. The germline gives CDR1 LGHNA, CDR2 YSLEER. Deletions cut 1 base from V and 2 bases from J, with 5 bases between. Here the CDR3 DNA reads TGCGCCAGCAGCCAAGTACCTAACACTGAAGCTTTCTTT. Encoded protein: CASSQVPNTEAFF.

The chain couples TRBV5-8 to TRBJ2-1; maybe TRBD2 (6 bases). The germline V and J ends were trimmed by 5 bases and 0 bases, with 9 bases remaining between them. Germline V CDR1 and CDR2: SGHTS, YDEGEE. This CDR3 comprises 14 residues. This CDR3 is CASRGTGSYNEQFF. The CDR3 coding sequence is TGTGCCAGCAGGGGGACTGGCTCCTACAATGAGCAGTTCTTC.

The J gene is TRBJ2-7, the V gene TRBV27; either TRBD1 or TRBD2 may supply D (5 bases each). The CDR3 is 16 amino acids. V lost 5 bases to trimming and J lost 1 base, with 18 bases between them. Germline V gene lookup returns CDR1 MNHEY and CDR2 SMNVEV (reference sequence). Written as DNA, the CDR3 is TGTGCCAGCAGTCCGTCTACCGGGACGGTTTCCTACGAGCAGTACTTC. Its protein product is CASSPSTGTVSYEQYF.

This chain joins TRBV19 and TRBJ2-7; weak D call: TRBD1 (5 bases). Germline lookup yields CDR1 LNHDA and CDR2 SQIVND (reference sequence). Trimming stripped 6 bases from V and 3 bases from J, with 18 bases between. The CDR3 contains 15 residues. The CDR3 DNA is TGTGCCAGTAGATGGGCCGAGACAGCTGACTACGAGCAGTACTTC. Translated: CASRWAETADYEQYF.

The V gene is TRBV10-3, the J gene TRBJ2-2, with 13 nucleotides matching TRBD2. Germline trimming cut 0 bases from V and 2 bases from J; bases unmatched to any gene: 6. Germline loops: CDR1 ENHRY, CDR2 SYGVKD. The CDR3 totals 19 residues. DNA of the CDR3: TGTGCCATCAGTGAGTCGAGGACTAGCGGGGGATCTAACACCGGGGAGCTGTTTTTT. This translates into CAISESRTSGGSNTGELFF.

The table lists this clone with a count of one. This sequence joins TRBV28 and TRBJ2-2; 12 bases match TRBD2. V was clipped by 6 bases and J by 7 bases; unmatched bases: 6. Germline CDR1 MDHEN, CDR2 SYDVKM. The CDR3 is 15 amino acids. In DNA form, the CDR3 reads TGTGCCAGCAGACAGACTAGCGGGAGTATCGGGGAGCTGTTTTTT. Amino acids: CASRQTSGSIGELFF. The full variable domain, its missing parts supplied by reference TRBV28 and TRBJ2-2, is DVKVTQSSRYLVKRTGEKVFLECVQDMDHENMFWYRQDPGLGLRLIYFSYDVKMKEKGDIPEGYSVSREKKERFSLILESASTNQTSMYLCASRQTSGSIGELFFGEGSRLTVL.

This chain connects TRBV6-1 to TRBJ2-5; D is unresolved. Germline loops: CDR1 MNHNS, CDR2 SASEGT. The CDR3 extends over 14 amino acids. V gave up 5 bases and J gave up 5 bases, with 15 bases separating them. DNA for the CDR3: TGTGCCAGCAGTCCTTTGAAGAGCCCCGAGACCCAGTACTTC. It yields the protein CASSPLKSPETQYF.

V usage is TRBV7-9 and J usage is TRBJ2-1, with 16 bases aligning to TRBD2. The CDR3 is 16 residues long. Germline V gene lookup returns CDR1 SEHNR and CDR2 FQNEAQ (reference sequence). V shed 7 bases and J 7 bases; nucleotides not matched to a gene: 7. The CDR3 region has the DNA TGTGCCAGCACCTTGGGACTAGCGGGAGGGCCGAATGAGCAGTTCTTC. Protein product: CASTLGLAGGPNEQFF.

This rearrangement joins TRBV4-1 to TRBJ1-3; unclear D gene. Per germline, CDR1 MGHRA and CDR2 YSYEKL. V lost 2 bases, J lost 4 bases, and 12 bases lay in between. The CDR3 is made up of 15 amino acids. CDR3 loop: CASSQPEVGGNTIYF. CDR3 DNA: TGCGCCAGCAGCCAACCGGAGGTGGGCGGAAACACCATATATTTT.

This chain connects TRBV7-9 to TRBJ2-7, with D perhaps TRBD1 (6 bases). From germline, CDR1 is SEHNR and CDR2 FQNEAQ (reference sequence). Deletions cut 7 bases from V and 6 bases from J, with 13 bases between. The CDR3 runs to 12 residues. CDR3 residues: CASINRAGEQYF. The DNA for the CDR3 is TGTGCCAGCATTAACAGGGCGGGCGAGCAGTACTTC.

This chain links TRBV5-6 with TRBJ2-7; 7 bases align to TRBD1. The V and J ends lost 2 bases and 2 bases, in that order; junction bases with no gene match: 4. This CDR3 has 14 amino acids. Germline-derived CDR1 and CDR2 are SGHDT and YYEEEE. The CDR3 region is CASSFRQGTYEQYF. In nucleotides, the CDR3 is TGTGCCAGCAGCTTCCGACAGGGTACCTACGAGCAGTACTTC.

V and J are TRBV9 and TRBJ1-2; no firm D call. Germline CDR1 SGDLS, CDR2 YYNGEE. V was cut by 3 bases and J by 0 bases, with 12 bases left in between. The length of the CDR3 is 15 residues. The CDR3 DNA reads as TGTGCCAGCAGCGAACAGACCCCAGCTAACTATGGCTACACCTTC. Encoded protein: CASSEQTPANYGYTF.

The chain links TRBV29-1 to TRBJ2-7; a weak D match, TRBD1 (5 bases). In germline, CDR1 is SQVTM, CDR2 ANQGSEA. Trimming pared 2 bases from V and 4 bases from J, leaving 15 bases between. The CDR3 sequence is 14 residues long. CDR3 loop: CSVERREGLYEQYF. The CDR3 coding sequence is TGCAGCGTTGAACGCAGGGAAGGTCTTTACGAGCAGTACTTC.

The chain has TRBV27 and TRBJ2-7; no reliable D call. This CDR3 region has 15 residues. CDR1 is MNHEY and CDR2 is SMNVEV in the germline V gene (reference sequence). Trimming took off 8 bases at V and 4 bases at J, with 21 bases between the two ends. The CDR3 region has the DNA TGTGCCAGCCAACCGATAGGACGGCTTAGGTACGAGCAGTACTTC. The encoded protein is CASQPIGRLRYEQYF.

The CDR3 region is CASTPWGVSNQPQHF. CDR3 nucleotide sequence: TGTGCCAGCACCCCGTGGGGTGTCAGCAATCAGCCCCAGCATTTT. V is TRBV6-1 and J is TRBJ1-5; D unresolved. Between the trimmed V and J ends, which lost 7 bases and 1 base, there was a span of 14 bases. Germline loops: CDR1 MNHNS, CDR2 SASEGT. The CDR3 is made up of 15 amino acids.

This chain joins TRBV28 and TRBJ2-5; 10 positions match TRBD2. V was clipped by 8 bases and J by 3 bases; unmatched bases: 3. This CDR3 region has 13 residues. CDR1 and CDR2 (germline): MDHEN, SYDVKM. The DNA of the CDR3 is TGTGCCAGCGTAGGACTAGCGGAAGAGACCCAGTACTTC. Its translation is CASVGLAEETQYF.

This clone was seen only once. The chain couples TRBV28 to TRBJ1-5; 7 bases map to TRBD1. Unmatched junction bases numbered 6, after V lost 5 bases and J lost 5 bases. The germline CDR1 and CDR2 sequences are MDHEN and SYDVKM. CDR3 length: 14 amino acids. The CDR3 sequence: CASSGLGGYQPQHF. CDR3 in DNA: TGTGCCAGCAGTGGGTTAGGGGGCTATCAGCCCCAGCATTTT.

DNA for the CDR3: TGTGCCAGCAGCTTACGGGGTACTGGAAACACCATATATTTT. Translated: CASSLRGTGNTIYF. This chain links TRBV11-2 with TRBJ1-3, with D uncertain. V gave up 2 bases and J gave up 2 bases, with 7 bases separating them. Germline assignment: CDR1 SGHAT and CDR2 FQNNGV. CDR3 length: 14 amino acids.

V and J are TRBV7-9 and TRBJ2-2; the D call may be TRBD1 or TRBD2 (5 bases each). V was trimmed by 7 bases and J by 1 base, leaving 10 bases between them. This CDR3 has 14 residues. The germline gives CDR1 SEHNR, CDR2 FQNEAQ (reference sequence). The CDR3 reads CASTGTKNTGELFF. The CDR3 nucleotides are TGTGCCAGCACCGGGACCAAGAACACCGGGGAGCTGTTTTTT.

The gene calls are TRBV13 and TRBJ2-3; TRBD1 matches 10 bases. The CDR3 has 14 residues. The V and J ends lost 8 bases and 6 bases, in that order; junction bases with no gene match: 8. Germline CDR1 is PRHDT and CDR2 is FYEKMQ (reference sequence). Written as DNA, the CDR3 is TGTGCCAGCGCCGGGACAGGGGCGCCCGATACGCAGTATTTT. It encodes CASAGTGAPDTQYF.

In its sample, this clone was seen a few times. V is TRBV10-2 and J is TRBJ2-2; D might be TRBD1 (6 bases). Trimming removed 6 bases at V and 5 bases at J, with 10 bases between. The CDR3 sequence is 13 residues long. Germline V lookup: CDR1 WSHSY, CDR2 SAAADI. CDR3 residues: CASRPGVTGELFF. The CDR3 DNA is TGCGCCAGCAGACCAGGGGTTACCGGGGAGCTGTTTTTT.